Sequencing of this T cell receptor (beta chain) was carried out in a study of blood T cell repertoires in COVID-19. Study-level background: COVID-19 samples collected from the United States, Italy and Spain covered acute and convalescent phases. Sources were T cells, B-cell-depleted T cells, or PBMCs; the material itself was cDNA or gDNA.

The germline CDR1 and CDR2 sequences are SGHAT and FQNNGV. This CDR3 is 15 amino acids long. V was pared by 1 base and J by 5 bases, with 3 bases of the junction left unmatched. Original processing methods: Nucleated cell number was recorded as an estimate derived from reference gene primer amplification. TCRdb's copy holds only in-frame clones and misses some; the assay was immunoSEQ multiplex PCR. The V and J calls and clone size were taken over from that table, and D and trimming were inferred from the DNA. Among under 200,000 clones listed, around nine tenths were seen once. The receptor was isolated from a man between 65 and 80 years old with active or convalescent COVID-19. The chain couples TRBV11-2 to TRBJ2-3; 10 nucleotides line up with TRBD2. Sequencing was performed on peripheral blood. The chain's CDR3 is CASSLVAGGGDTQYF. DNA of the CDR3: TGTGCCAGCAGCTTAGTAGCGGGAGGTGGAGATACGCAGTATTTT.